This record concerns one T cell receptor (beta chain) sequence. Seattle patients were enrolled during active infection and followed longitudinally. This sample was taken from a study of blood T cell repertoires in COVID-19. Study context: The samples span acute and convalescent COVID-19 from the United States, Italy and Spain. Sources were T cells, B-cell-depleted T cells, or PBMCs; the material itself was cDNA or gDNA.

CDR1 is LGHDT, CDR2 YNNKEL, per germline (reference sequence). The V end lost 3 bases, the J end lost 4 bases, and 11 bases lay between the germline ends. This CDR3 comprises 14 residues. In the authors' methods: Using reference gene primer amplification, nucleated cell counts were estimated. Using immunoSEQ multiplex PCR, the repertoire was profiled, and TCRdb retains in-frame clones only, with some absent. The DNA gave D and trimming, while V, J and clone size come from that table. The top ten clones hold 8.1% of a sample with roughly 150,000 clones, roughly 78% of them seen once. Sequenced: peripheral blood. V and J are TRBV3-1 (or the pseudogene TRBV3-2) and TRBJ2-3; D not resolved. This receptor was identified in a woman aged 60 to 75 with COVID-19, enrolled during active disease. CDR3: CASSQEPRPDTQYF. The CDR3 nucleotides read TGTGCCAGCAGCCAGGAGCCGAGGCCAGATACGCAGTATTTT.